Presented here are 12 T cell receptor beta chains from one specimen sequenced in a study of T cell repertoires in cytomegalovirus infection (dated by TCRdb to the late 2010s). Reads for this sample came from an Illumina HiSeq 1500. TCRdb applied fastp at Q25 and MiXCR to the public reads, then kept only in-frame beta chains. CDR3 protein duplicates are merged, each entry listing the most common genes and DNA. The sample data list approximately 180,000 distinct CDR3 sequences, and 9.5% of these were observed just once. The ten largest clones add up to roughly 5% of the sample. The material sequenced was PBMCs. The receptors originated from a human donor in good health (CMV status not recorded). Some clones in this sample may be carry-over from other donors' samples.

This clonotype was found a few times. The chain links TRBV29-1 to TRBJ1-3; 9 bases fit TRBD1. V gave up 1 base and J gave up 4 bases; unmatched junction bases: 5. CDR3 length equals 15 residues. Germline loops: CDR1 SQVTM, CDR2 ANQGSEA. For the CDR3, the DNA is TGCAGCGTTGAAGTCGGACAGGGGTCAGGAAACACCATATATTTT. The encoded protein is CSVEVGQGSGNTIYF.

This clonotype has a count of ten or more. The rearrangement joins TRBV7-2 to TRBJ2-7, with 7 bases fitting TRBD2. With V trimmed by 1 base and J by 7 bases, 16 bases remained unmatched. The germline CDR1 and CDR2 sequences are SGHTA and FQGNSA. The CDR3 runs 17 residues. The CDR3 loop reads CASSLDFGSGGSGEQYF. The CDR3 region has the DNA TGTGCCAGCAGCTTAGATTTCGGAAGCGGCGGGAGTGGTGAGCAGTACTTC.

For this clonotype: The junction departs from the called germline gene at one end, perhaps through a read error. The rearrangement uses TRBV7-8 and TRBJ2-3; TRBD2 aligns across 9 bases. Germline CDR1 is SGHVS and CDR2 is FQNEAQ. CDR3 size: 16 residues. The CDR3 loop is CASSLAASGAPGTQYF. CDR3 DNA sequence: TGTGCCAGCAGCCTAGCGGCTAGCGGGGCACCGGGCACGCAGTATTTT. Combining the CDR3 with reference TRBV7-8 and TRBJ2-3 gives the whole variable domain GAGVSQSPRYKVAKRGQDVALRCDPISGHVSLFWYQQALGQGPEFLTYFQNEAQLDKSGLPSDRFFAERPEGSVSTLKIQRTQQEDSAVYLCASSLAASGAPGTQYFGPGTRLTVL.

V is TRBV29-1 and J is TRBJ1-1; 7 bases match TRBD1. Germline assignment: CDR1 SQVTM and CDR2 ANQGSEA. Trimming took 7 bases from V and 7 from J; bases not matched to a gene: 9. The CDR3 spans 12 residues. The CDR3, as DNA: TGCAGCGCCTGGGACAGCGATAATGAAGCTTTCTTT. Its translation: CSAWDSDNEAFF. Based on the CDR3 plus reference TRBV29-1 and TRBJ1-1, the full variable domain is SAVISQKPSRDICQRGTSLTIQCQVDSQVTMMFWYRQQPGQSLTLIATANQGSEATYESGFVIDKFPISRPNLTFSTLTVSNMSPEDSSIYLCSAWDSDNEAFFGQGTRLTVV.

The table lists this clonotype with a few counts. The gene calls are TRBV12-3 or TRBV12-4 and TRBJ2-1; 10 bases align to TRBD2. J gave up 5 bases and V 6 bases, and 4 bases lay outside the gene matches. CDR3 length: 14 residues. The CDR3 nucleotides read TGTGCCAGCAGACCCGGGACTAGCGACAATGAGCAGTTCTTC. Translating it yields CASRPGTSDNEQFF.

This clonotype was seen ten or more times. This CDR3 reads CASTQAGGPQETQYF. In nucleotides, the CDR3 is TGTGCCAGTACCCAAGCGGGAGGGCCTCAAGAGACCCAGTACTTC. The V call is TRBV19, the J call TRBJ2-5; the match to TRBD2 covers 10 bases. The V gene's germline CDR1 is LNHDA and CDR2 SQIVND (reference sequence). This CDR3 region has 15 residues. The V gene end was trimmed by 7 bases and the J gene end by 2 bases; junction bases not matched to a gene: 7.

This clonotype was detected only a few times. The chain combines TRBV19 with TRBJ2-7; TRBD1 matches 9 bases. Unmatched junction bases numbered 7, after V lost 2 bases and J lost 5 bases. The CDR3 extends over 15 amino acids. The germline V gene has CDR1 LNHDA and CDR2 SQIVND (reference sequence). The CDR3: CASSIPGQGLNEQYF. The CDR3 nucleotides are TGTGCCAGTAGTATACCGGGACAGGGTCTCAACGAGCAGTACTTC.

This clonotype was seen at least ten times. The CDR3 here is CASSYTGTGTGQPQHF. DNA for the CDR3: TGTGCCAGCAGTTATACCGGGACAGGGACAGGTCAGCCCCAGCATTTT. V gene TRBV5-4 combines with J gene TRBJ1-5; TRBD1 matches 9 bases. Germline V lookup: CDR1 SGHNT, CDR2 YYREEE (reference sequence). This CDR3 is 16 amino acids long. Trimming removed 5 bases from V and 6 bases from J; junction bases left unmatched: 12.

In its sample, this clonotype was seen many times. CDR3 residues: CASSLPAGTGGSYEQYF. The CDR3 nucleotides read TGTGCCAGCAGCTTACCCGCCGGGACAGGGGGCTCCTACGAGCAGTACTTC. The rearrangement links TRBV7-2 to TRBJ2-7; TRBD1 aligns across 11 bases. The germline V gene encodes CDR1 SGHTA and CDR2 FQGNSA. This CDR3 region has 17 residues. The J segment lost 0 bases and the V segment lost 2 bases, leaving 6 bases of the junction unmatched.

Many counts were recorded for this clonotype. This CDR3 reads CASNPSLSNSPLHF. The CDR3 coding sequence is TGTGCCAGCAATCCTTCTCTAAGCAATTCACCCCTCCACTTT. The J gene is TRBJ1-6, the V gene TRBV2; D remains unclear. Germline V CDR1 and CDR2: SNHLY, FYNNEI. V was trimmed by 7 bases and J by 7 bases, leaving 14 bases between them. The CDR3 spans 14 residues.

Notes on this clonotype: Sequence at one end of the junction differs from germline and may be a read error. The rearrangement joins TRBV12-3 or TRBV12-4 to TRBJ1-3; 7 positions match TRBD1. The CDR3 covers 15 residues. The CDR3 bases are TGTGCCAGCAGCTTAGGGGGCAGGGGAGTGGACACCATATATTTT. Translated, it gives CASSLGGRGVDTIYF.

In this sample, this clonotype turned up a few times. The rearrangement links TRBV20-1 to TRBJ1-1; 7 bases match TRBD1. The V gene end was trimmed by 6 bases and the J gene end by 5 bases; junction bases not matched to a gene: 9. The V gene's germline CDR1 is DFQATT and CDR2 SNEGSKA (reference sequence). This CDR3 comprises 13 residues. CDR3 in amino acids: CSAVSGGRTEAFF. The CDR3 DNA follows: TGCAGTGCGGTATCAGGGGGTAGGACTGAAGCTTTCTTT.